The 27 T cell receptor beta chains listed next were all sequenced from one sample in a study of blood T cells in healthy people across ages. A second PCR of 7 to 11 cycles used a sample-barcoded 5' primer and a J-beta primer mix. One entry per CDR3 protein results from TCRdb running MiXCR on the 5' RACE reads. The sample shows about 770,000 distinct CDR3 sequences, more than 40% of them seen only once. What was sequenced was blood. The receptors come from a man in his sixties in good health.

The rearrangement uses TRBV20-1 and TRBJ1-2; D is ambiguous. Germline V gives CDR1 DFQATT, CDR2 SNEGSKA (reference sequence). V was clipped by 1 base and J by 4 bases, with 16 bases between them. CDR3 length: 15 amino acids. CDR3 loop: CSARGAMHNPYGYTF. In nucleotides, the CDR3 is TGCAGTGCTAGAGGAGCCATGCACAACCCCTATGGCTACACCTTC.

The chain recombines TRBV4-2 with TRBJ2-3; maybe TRBD2 (6 bases). The germline gives CDR1 LGHNA, CDR2 YNFKEQ. This CDR3 has 17 amino acids. The V end lost 1 base, the J end lost 2 bases, and 16 bases lay between the germline ends. CDR3 residues: CASSQVPGGGYTDTQYF. CDR3 sequence (DNA): TGTGCCAGCAGCCAAGTCCCTGGTGGGGGGTACACAGATACGCAGTATTTT.

J is TRBJ1-5 and V is TRBV5-1; TRBD1 matches at 11 bases. Germline-derived CDR1 and CDR2 are SGHRS and YFSETQ. This CDR3 is 16 amino acids long. The J segment lost 1 base and the V segment lost 3 bases, leaving 3 bases of the junction unmatched. The chain's CDR3 is CASSWGTGGSNQPQHF. The CDR3 bases are TGCGCCAGCAGCTGGGGGACAGGGGGGAGCAATCAGCCCCAGCATTTT.

The gene calls are TRBV20-1 and TRBJ2-5; TRBD2 matches 9 bases. Germline CDR1 is DFQATT and CDR2 is SNEGSKA (reference sequence). V dropped 0 bases and J dropped 11; count of bases not matched to a gene: 16. This CDR3 is 16 amino acids long. This CDR3 is CSARDRQRGVYNEQYF. DNA for the CDR3: TGCAGTGCTAGAGATCGGCAGCGGGGGGTCTACAATGAGCAGTACTTC.

V and J are TRBV20-1 and TRBJ2-5; D might be TRBD1 (6 bases). Near its end, the DNA agrees better with TRBJ2-7, so the J call may be wrong. Germline V lookup: CDR1 DFQATT, CDR2 SNEGSKA (reference sequence). This CDR3 comprises 16 residues. The CDR3 here is CSARDRMDRDTYEQYF. The CDR3 coding sequence is TGCAGTGCTAGAGATAGGATGGACAGAGATACCTACGAGCAGTACTTC.

This clonotype came up many times. CDR3 nucleotide sequence: TGTGCCAGCAGTTGGTCCTACGAGCAGTACTTC. Its translation: CASSWSYEQYF. This chain links TRBV12-3 or TRBV12-4 with TRBJ2-7, with D unresolved. The CDR3 contains 11 residues. Trimming removed 4 bases from V and 1 base from J, with 2 bases in between.

The chain combines TRBV27 with TRBJ1-2, with a tentative D call TRBD1 (5 bases). V gave up 4 bases and J gave up 4 bases, with 13 bases separating them. The CDR3 sequence is 14 residues long. CDR1 is MNHEY and CDR2 is SMNVEV in the germline V gene (reference sequence). The CDR3 DNA reads as TGTGCCAGCAGTTACGGACAAGACCGCTATGGCTACACCTTC. Protein sequence: CASSYGQDRYGYTF.

This clonotype has a handful of counts. The chain uses TRBV3-1 and TRBJ2-7, with no clear D. V shed 0 bases and J shed 0 bases, with 18 bases lying between them. From germline, CDR1 is LGHDT and CDR2 YNNKEL (reference sequence). This CDR3 contains 18 residues. The CDR3 here is CASSQDRLLGSYSYEQYF. DNA of the CDR3: TGTGCCAGCAGCCAAGATAGGTTGCTTGGCAGCTACTCCTACGAGCAGTACTTC.

This clonotype was observed at least ten times. V gene TRBV20-1 combines with J gene TRBJ2-4, with a possible D match to TRBD2 (5 bases). With 3 bases removed from V and 6 bases from J, the gap between germline ends came to 9 bases. The CDR3 has 12 residues. Germline V CDR1 and CDR2: DFQATT, SNEGSKA (reference sequence). CDR3 in DNA: TGCAGTGCTAGTTTAGGAGGAAACATTCAGTACTTC. The encoded protein is CSASLGGNIQYF.

This clonotype turned up a few times. V and J are TRBV3-1 and TRBJ2-7, with D perhaps given as TRBD1 or TRBD2 (5 bases each). The CDR3 has 16 residues. V lost 4 bases and J lost 3, with 19 bases in between. Germline-derived CDR1 and CDR2 are LGHDT and YNNKEL (reference sequence). CDR3 loop: CASSRAHGDRYYEQYF. The CDR3 nucleotides read TGTGCCAGCAGCCGCGCCCACGGGGACCGCTACTACGAGCAGTACTTC.

A few counts support this clonotype. The chain is built from TRBV20-1 and TRBJ2-7; D unclear. Trimming stripped 3 bases from V and 5 bases from J, with 14 bases between. The CDR3 is 13 residues long. The V gene's germline CDR1 is DFQATT and CDR2 SNEGSKA (reference sequence). CDR3 region: CSARAFGSHEQYF. The CDR3 bases are TGCAGTGCTAGGGCCTTCGGTTCGCACGAGCAGTACTTC.

This clonotype was observed many times. This chain connects TRBV5-1 to TRBJ2-7; D is undetermined. CDR1 is SGHRS and CDR2 is YFSETQ in the germline V gene. The V gene lost 1 base and the J gene lost 0 bases, with 5 bases spanning the gap. CDR3 size: 13 residues. The CDR3 loop reads CASSLTTSYEQYF. As DNA, the CDR3 is TGCGCCAGCAGCTTGACGACCTCCTACGAGCAGTACTTC.

This clonotype occurred many times. The CDR3: CASSPTGGYGYTF. The CDR3 DNA follows: TGTGCCAGCAGTCCGACAGGCGGCTATGGCTACACCTTC. The chain recombines TRBV12-3 or TRBV12-4 with TRBJ1-2; TRBD1 is a possible D gene (6 bases). The CDR3 runs 13 residues. The V end lost 5 bases, the J end lost 4 bases, and 11 bases lay between the germline ends.

The chain employs TRBV4-3 and TRBJ2-1, with 7 bases matching TRBD1. After removal of 0 bases from V and 11 bases from J, the junction contained 16 bases not matched to a gene. The CDR3 is 17 residues long. Germline assignment: CDR1 LGHNA and CDR2 YSLEER. CDR3 sequence (DNA): TGCGCCAGCAGCCAAGAACCACCCGGGACAGTGGCCGATAAGCAGTTCTTC. Translation: CASSQEPPGTVADKQFF.

Concerning this clonotype: Given a much more abundant clone one base away, this may be a read error. The chain has TRBV20-1 and TRBJ2-1; tentatively, D is TRBD2 (5 bases). The J call is uncertain, as TRBJ2-7 better fits the DNA end. CDR1 and CDR2 from the germline V gene are DFQATT and SNEGSKA (reference sequence). This CDR3 comprises 13 residues. The CDR3 DNA reads TGCAGTCTCACTAGGGCGGGTCTCAATGAGCAGTACTTC. As protein: CSLTRAGLNEQYF.

This clonotype has at least ten counts. This rearrangement joins TRBV20-1 to TRBJ2-7; D is uncertain. The V end was cut by 3 bases, the J end by 3 bases, with 12 bases between. Germline values: CDR1 DFQATT, CDR2 SNEGSKA (reference sequence). The length of the CDR3 is 13 residues. CDR3 DNA sequence: TGCAGTGCTAGGTCTAGAACCAACTACGAGCAGTACTTC. Translating gives CSARSRTNYEQYF.

This chain links TRBV18 with TRBJ2-1; 8 bases are shared with TRBD1. CDR1 and CDR2 (germline): KGHSH, LQKENI. The V and J ends lost 5 bases and 8 bases, in that order; junction bases with no gene match: 2. The length of the CDR3 is 12 residues. For the CDR3, the DNA is TGTGCCAGCTCAGGACAGGGCTATGAGCAGTTCTTC. Its translation: CASSGQGYEQFF.

This chain uses TRBV12-3 or TRBV12-4 with TRBJ2-5; D uncertain. The V end was cut by 2 bases, the J end by 2 bases, with 9 bases between. CDR3 length equals 14 residues. Here the CDR3 reads CASSLRSNQETQYF. The CDR3, as DNA: TGTGCCAGCAGTTTACGCAGCAATCAAGAGACCCAGTACTTC.

This clonotype was seen a few times. The chain links TRBV10-3 to TRBJ2-5; D remains unclear. The CDR3 is 13 residues long. V was pared by 2 bases and J by 2 bases, with 6 bases between. Germline-derived CDR1 and CDR2 are ENHRY and SYGVKD. In DNA form, the CDR3 reads TGTGCCATCAGTGAGACTGTGCAAGAGACCCAGTACTTC. As protein: CAISETVQETQYF.

The V call is TRBV5-5, the J call TRBJ2-3; 9 bases fit TRBD2. The CDR3 is 15 residues long. J gave up 5 bases and V 0 bases, and 4 bases lay outside the gene matches. Germline assignment: CDR1 SGHKS and CDR2 YYEKEE (reference sequence). CDR3 region: CASSLGSGGEDTQYF. The CDR3 coding sequence is TGTGCCAGCAGCTTGGGTAGCGGGGGCGAAGATACGCAGTATTTT.

This clonotype was seen a handful of times. The chain couples TRBV10-2 to TRBJ2-1; 8 bases match TRBD2. The length of the CDR3 is 13 residues. The V segment lost 5 bases and the J segment 9 bases; nucleotides outside the gene matches: 6. The germline gives CDR1 WSHSY, CDR2 SAAADI. The CDR3 DNA is TGCGCCAGCAGTCCGGGGGGGGAGGTTGAGCAGTTCTTC. Translated, it gives CASSPGGEVEQFF.

The rearrangement links TRBV29-1 to TRBJ1-5; 7 nucleotides line up with TRBD1. With 4 bases clipped from V and 4 bases from J, the junction kept 4 bases outside the gene matches. The CDR3 runs 13 residues. Germline V gives CDR1 SQVTM, CDR2 ANQGSEA. The CDR3 is CSVGTGANQPQHF. CDR3 nucleotide sequence: TGCAGCGTTGGGACAGGAGCAAATCAGCCCCAGCATTTT.

This clonotype occurred a few times. This CDR3 reads CASSETGQGIYNEQFF. The CDR3 bases are TGTGCCAGCAGTGAAACGGGACAGGGGATCTACAATGAGCAGTTCTTC. The V call is TRBV2, the J call TRBJ2-1, with 10 bases identical to TRBD1. V was pared by 2 bases and J by 3 bases, with 4 bases of the junction left unmatched. Germline CDR1 and CDR2: SNHLY and FYNNEI. This CDR3 contains 16 residues.

In its sample, this clonotype was seen a few times. The chain couples TRBV25-1 to TRBJ1-1; possible D gene TRBD1, 6 bases. The V and J ends lost 0 bases and 1 base respectively, with 12 bases between them. CDR3 length equals 16 residues. Looked up from germline, CDR1 is MGHDK and CDR2 is SYGVNS. CDR3 sequence: CASSEYRGDSNTEAFF. Here the CDR3 DNA reads TGTGCCAGCAGTGAATATAGGGGGGACTCGAACACTGAAGCTTTCTTT.

This clonotype appeared a few times. The chain uses TRBV5-1 and TRBJ2-5, with 8 nucleotides matching TRBD1. Losses at the gene ends were 1 base for V and 1 base for J; bases not matched to a gene: 9. The CDR3 totals 17 residues. Germline-derived CDR1 and CDR2 are SGHRS and YFSETQ. The CDR3 here is CASSLSQQGAIQETQYF. The CDR3 DNA sequence: TGCGCCAGCAGCTTGTCACAGCAGGGGGCCATCCAAGAGACCCAGTACTTC.

The V call is TRBV9, the J call TRBJ2-7; D remains ambiguous. The CDR3 covers 14 residues. Germline V gene sequence: CDR1 SGDLS, CDR2 YYNGEE. Trimming stripped 4 bases from V and 7 bases from J, with 18 bases between. CDR3 DNA sequence: TGTGCCAGCAGCCCCCGCCCCCCGTTCAATGAGCAGTACTTC. As protein: CASSPRPPFNEQYF. The variable domain in full, completed from reference TRBV9 and TRBJ2-7, reads DSGVTQTPKHLITATGQRVTLRCSPRSGDLSVYWYQQSLDQGLQFLIQYYNGEERAKGNILERFSAQQFPDLHSELNLSSLELGDSALYFCASSPRPPFNEQYFGPGTRLTVT.

This clonotype was detected only a few times. The V call is TRBV7-9, the J call TRBJ1-1; TRBD1 agrees at 7 bases. The CDR3 sequence is 13 residues long. The ends lost 5 bases at V and 8 bases at J; junction bases unmatched: 8. From germline, CDR1 is SEHNR and CDR2 FQNEAQ (reference sequence). The CDR3 nucleotides are TGTGCCAGCAGCAACGACAGGGTTAGAGAAGCTTTCTTT. Its translation: CASSNDRVREAFF.